This T cell receptor beta chain emerged from a study of cytomegalovirus exposure and HLA in healthy donors. This clone was recorded once. Its antigen remains unidentified. Trimming pared 6 bases from V and 1 base from J, leaving 9 bases between. The CDR3 length is 13 residues. Germline V gene sequence: CDR1 MRHNA, CDR2 SNTAGT. Vbeta (60) and Jbeta (13) primers were used in the PCR. The data were produced by immunoSEQ multiplex PCR, yet TCRdb's version contains in-frame clones alone and is incomplete. The sample gives about 70,000 clones, 78% of which show up once; less than 3.5% is in the top ten. Study findings and constraints: The listing of about 150 TCR beta chains classed them as cytomegalovirus-associated. Researchers left out some V segments, among them TRBV6-2 and TRBV6-3, as indistinguishable.

The chain recombines TRBV6-4 with TRBJ1-1; the D is unclear. The source is a girl between 10 and 17 years old in good health and CMV-seropositive. Sequencing was done on a sample of PBMCs. The CDR3: CASRRQPNTEAFF. The CDR3 DNA follows: TGTGCCAGCAGAAGACAACCGAACACTGAAGCTTTCTTT.